This T cell receptor beta chain is from a study of regulatory T cells in long-lasting Graves disease. General study points: Persistent Graves' patients showed less TCR diversity than newly diagnosed ones.

This CDR3 region has 18 residues. Trimming cost V 0 bases and J 3 bases, with 17 bases left between them. The germline CDR1 and CDR2 sequences are LGHDT and YNNKEL (reference sequence). To note about this clonotype: Its antigen remains unknown.

Sequencing libraries for TCR beta were prepared with iRepertoire HTBI primers and Arm-PCR of CDR3 regions. One entry per CDR3 protein results from TCRdb running MiXCR on the multiplex PCR reads. The profile covers around 400,000 distinct CDR3 sequences, with 15% to 17% appearing a single time and approximately 21% taken by the ten largest. Time point defined: newly diagnosed GD, antithyroid drugs for less than 3 months. Extracted PBMC RNA gave rise to the TCR library. This TCR came from a female donor with Graves disease. This rearrangement joins TRBV3-1 to TRBJ2-2; either TRBD1 or TRBD2 may supply D (5 bases each). The input for sequencing was peripheral blood mononuclear cells (PBMCs), taken at new diagnosis, from a patient treated with antithyroid drugs. CDR3 DNA: TGTGCCAGCAGCCAAGAGGGTAGGGGACGGGTTTACACCGGGGAGCTGTTTTTT. Translation: CASSQEGRGRVYTGELFF.